This T cell receptor beta chain is from a study of shared clonotypes between healthy human individuals (dated by TCRdb to about 2020). In terms of the full investigation: The cohort included a few men and a couple of women between 18 and 49 years of age. To estimate repertoire size and how much clonotype sharing occurs between individuals, the study deeply sequenced the blood TCR repertoires of several healthy adults. Per donor, three plates each were used for CD4 naive and CD4 memory, two for CD8 naive, and one for CD8 memory. Each donor's leukapheresis produced roughly between roughly 0.85 and 10 billion PBMCs. To increase sequencing depth and limit assay-specific biases, different laboratories used diverse techniques to prepare libraries and sequence TCR repertoires.

Looking up the germline V gene (reference sequence) yields CDR1 SGHKS and CDR2 YYEKEE. The CDR3 spans 14 residues, from the cysteine through the phenylalanine. Only the CDR3 region is kept as DNA, spanning 42 bases read in frame from base 1. The V and J ends are trimmed by 4 bases and 3 bases, leaving 14 bases between them. Results and caveats for the whole study, not just this receptor: Sharing across four donors was observed for roughly 5% of naive CD4, about 3.2% of naive CD8, 2.3% of memory CD4, and around 0.4% of memory CD8 clonotypes. Sampling was restricted to blood, and TCR repertoires in tissues likely differ from the TCR repertoires found in blood. Compared with non-shared clonotypes, the clonotypes found in all four sorted-subset donors had higher generation probabilities. The genetic and exposure-history diversity represented was limited by the small number of donors. Even with the large sequencing depth, rarefaction of the sorted-subset datasets indicated that sequencing was incomplete. Pairwise subsampling indicated that sequencing depth was expected to affect the degree of clonotype sharing among donors. Larger estimated clonotype richness was generally found for naive subsets than for memory subsets.

TCR CDR3 regions were amplified from genomic DNA by multiplex PCR using the deep immunoSEQ assay. Extracted genomic DNA from each cell subset was spread evenly across all wells of several immunoSEQ 96-well plates, with each plate serving as a replicate. Each replicate PCR for sorted subsets received roughly 0.2 ug genomic DNA, equal to 30,000 or so T cell genomes. Purified libraries were quantified with a Qubit 3.0 fluorometer, sized on a Bioanalyzer 2100, and re-quantified with the KAPA Library Quantification kit. Every immunoSEQ 96-well plate was sequenced on a separate single-read 150-cycle Illumina NextSeq 550 flow cell. For the original study's pipeline: The immunoSEQ output contained only junctional sequences without quality scores, so filtering could not match that applied to full-length reads. To assign V/J genes and CDR3, sequences were annotated against IMGT germline references using PyIR, a Python wrapper for IgBLAST v1.9. Reads were removed for weak V/J assignments (E-value above 1e-6), missing CDR3, stop codons, out-of-frame junctions, or ambiguous translated residues. V3J clonotypes were defined as sequences sharing the same inferred V gene, J gene, and CDR3 amino acid sequence. Percentage overlap between repertoires was calculated by dividing the number of shared unique clonotypes by the size of the smaller repertoire. Repertoire richness was assessed with RTK rarefaction, the Chao1 estimator, and Recon v2.1 estimates of unobserved clonotypes. OLGA was used to compute generation probabilities for all TCRbeta clonotypes that the gDNA method yielded from several donors. TCRdb retrieved this table from immuneACCESS and kept in-frame rearrangements only. Not all clones are present; in checked studies, unresolved V genes account for under half, and no reason is known for the remainder. V and J calls and clone size are copied from that table; D and trimming were computed from the DNA. This sample gives around 600,000 clones in total; 85% to 95% of them show up just once. The ten largest account for about 0.11% of the sample.

CD8 naive samples were CD45RO-negative cells positively selected for CCR7, giving a CD45RA+CCR7+ population that excluded TemRA cells. The donors were healthy, HIV-negative adults with no recently reported acute infections or vaccinations. Every donor was a Caucasian adult residing in Nashville, Tennessee, USA. Blood was obtained by leukapheresis, after which PBMCs were separated by Ficoll-Histopaque density gradient centrifugation and cryopreserved in liquid nitrogen vapor phase. Analytical flow cytometry was used to check the purity and quantity of every magnetically sorted T cell population. Genomic DNA was isolated from each sorted fraction and quantified by UV absorbance on a Nanodrop 2000c. A word on this clone: The clone's antigen remains unknown. No quality values exist for individual bases; no much larger clone is one base distant.

The chain couples TRBV5-5 to TRBJ2-7; the D gene is possibly TRBD2, with 6 bases matching. The sequence derives from a woman between 25 and 40 years old in good health. The sample taken for sequencing was naive CD8+ T cells sorted from blood. Taken with the paper, the label for cell subset or site translates to: CD45RA+CCR7+. The DNA reads as follows: TGTGCCAGCAGCCAAGGGTGGGGGGACTACGAGCAGTACTTC. Translated, this gives CASSQGWGDYEQYF.